This T cell receptor (beta chain) was identified in a study of T cell changes during pregnancy in multiple sclerosis. Only in-frame clones appear in the TCRdb table, and some are missing; sequencing was by immunoSEQ multiplex PCR. The repertoire includes some 64,000 clones, roughly nine tenths of them detected once, and over 1.1% sits in the top ten. This clone was detected once. This CDR3 has 14 amino acids. The receptor's source is a female donor with multiple sclerosis, enrolled in a pregnancy study. The sequencing here drew on peripheral blood, taken after pregnancy. V and J are TRBV21-1 and TRBJ1-2; the table's D gene call, TRBD1, was not cross checked with the DNA. TRBV21-1 is a documented pseudogene. The CDR3 here is CASSKMSLTGGWTF. CDR3 sequence (DNA): TGTGCCAGCAGCAAGATGTCCTTGACAGGGGGATGGACCTTC.